This T cell receptor (beta chain) was found in a study of blood T cells in healthy people across ages. In its sample, this clonotype was seen a few times. Germline V gene sequence: CDR1 LGHNA, CDR2 YSLEER. The CDR3 sequence is 16 residues long. Deletions cut 0 bases from V and 2 bases from J, with 14 bases between. The second PCR ran about 6 to 11 cycles with a sample-barcoded 5' primer and J-beta primers. In TCRdb, the 5' RACE reads were re-called with MiXCR into one record per CDR3 protein. The sample holds fewer than 800,000 distinct CDR3 sequences, 25% seen once. Ranging in age from roughly 6 to 90, the donors were healthy Caucasian individuals from Russia. These data also formed part of another study, on T cells of mothers and their children. That study reports: Reads recorded for TCR beta CDR3 numbered over 8 million per mother and about 3 million per child.

The chain uses TRBV4-3 and TRBJ2-7; D unresolved. Source material: blood. This TCR derives from a boy aged 5-17 years in good health. This chain's CDR3 is CASSQDLRGEAYEQYF. DNA for the CDR3: TGCGCCAGCAGCCAAGATCTCCGTGGCGAGGCCTACGAGCAGTACTTC.